This is a list of T cell receptor beta chains from one sample in a study of blood T cell repertoires in COVID-19. Assay: immunoSEQ multiplex PCR; the TCRdb copy retains only in-frame clones and omits some. This table holds 200,000 to 250,000 clones, about 90% found once. The sample consisted of PBMCs or T cells enriched from blood (not recorded which). The receptor set was obtained from a woman aged 45 to 65 with acute COVID-19. Each CDR3 is given with its conserved first and last residue. A D gene is named only where the DNA matches it firmly. The size entry is marked missing in some rows and otherwise reads once, few, many or a size class.

d_gene,j_gene,v_gene,abundance,CDR3nt,CDR3aa
NA,TRBJ2-4,TRBV7-9,NA,TGTGCCACGTCGGGGATAGCCAAAAACATTCAGTACTTC,CATSGIAKNIQYF
NA,TRBJ1-3,TRBV12-3/TRBV12-4,NA,TGTGCCAGCAGTCCCACCAGGCACACCATATATTTT,CASSPTRHTIYF
TRBD2,TRBJ2-7,TRBV28,NA,TGTGCCAGCTCTCCCGGGACTAGCGGATCCTACGAGCAGTACTTC,CASSPGTSGSYEQYF
NA,TRBJ2-1,TRBV3-1/TRBV3-2,NA,TGTGCCAGCAGCCAAGGGCCTAGGGGGTTGTGGGGCAATGAGCAGTTCTTC,CASSQGPRGLWGNEQFF
TRBD2,TRBJ2-3,TRBV5-1,NA,TGCGCCAGCACAGCGGGAGCAGATACGCAGTATTTT,CASTAGADTQYF
TRBD1,TRBJ1-6,TRBV9,NA,TGTGCCAGCAGCGCCCGGACAGGGGGTAGGTCACCCCTCCACTTT,CASSARTGGRSPLHF
NA,TRBJ2-3,TRBV14,NA,TGTGCCAGCAGCCAAAGAGCGGGTAGCACAGATACGCAGTATTTT,CASSQRAGSTDTQYF
NA,TRBJ2-3,TRBV9,NA,TGTGCCAGCAGTCTAGGAACTAGTTTCACAGATACGCAGTATTTT,CASSLGTSFTDTQYF
TRBD1,TRBJ1-1,TRBV11-1,NA,TGTGCCAGCAGCTTCGACAGGGTGGGCACTGAAGCTTTCTTT,CASSFDRVGTEAFF
NA,TRBJ1-1,TRBV19,NA,TGTGCCGCCGGGGGAATAGAAGCTTTCTTT,CAAGGIEAFF
NA,TRBJ1-1,TRBV25-1,NA,TGTGCCAGCACCCTCGCGGAGAACACTGAAGCTTTCTTT,CASTLAENTEAFF
TRBD2,TRBJ2-1,TRBV30,NA,TGTGCCTGGGAACTAGCGGGAGGCAATGAGCAGTTCTTC,CAWELAGGNEQFF
TRBD2,TRBJ2-3,TRBV7-3,NA,TGTGCCAGCAGCACACGTAGCGGGGGGGATACGCAGTATTTT,CASSTRSGGDTQYF
NA,TRBJ1-2,TRBV12-3/TRBV12-4,NA,TGTGCCAGCAGTGCGTACAGCTATGGCTACACCTTC,CASSAYSYGYTF
NA,TRBJ2-3,TRBV9,NA,TGTGCCAGCAGCGTAGGGGCGGGAAGGACAGATACGCAGTATTTT,CASSVGAGRTDTQYF
NA,TRBJ1-5,TRBV7-8,NA,TGTGCCAGCAGCCCGACCTGGGCGGGGCGCTATAGCAATCAGCCCCAGCATTTT,CASSPTWAGRYSNQPQHF
NA,TRBJ1-1,TRBV12-5,once,TGTGCTAGTGGTTTGGTCATAGACGGGACTATAGGGGCCACTGAAGCTTTCTTT,CASGLVIDGTIGATEAFF
TRBD2,TRBJ2-3,TRBV28,NA,TGTGCCAGCAGTCCACTAGCGGAGAGCACAGATACGCAGTATTTT,CASSPLAESTDTQYF
TRBD1,TRBJ2-7,TRBV7-3,NA,TGTGCCAGCAGCTTAACGGGACAGGGCGAGCAGTACTTC,CASSLTGQGEQYF
NA,TRBJ1-4,TRBV6-5,NA,TGTGCCAGCAGTTACTCGGCGGAGATGCGAAAACTGTTTTTT,CASSYSAEMRKLFF
TRBD2,TRBJ2-1,TRBV3-1/TRBV3-2,NA,TGTGCCAGCAGCCAAGACGTCGCTCCAATATTAGCGGGAGGGTCCTACAATGAGCAGTTCTTC,CASSQDVAPILAGGSYNEQFF
NA,TRBJ2-7,TRBV19,once,TGTGCCAGTAGTATTTCCGGGAGAACCTACGAGCAGTACTTC,CASSISGRTYEQYF
NA,TRBJ2-2,TRBV12-5,once,TGTGCTAGTGGTTCGGAGGCCGGGGAGCTGTTTTTT,CASGSEAGELFF
TRBD1,TRBJ1-2,TRBV5-1,NA,TGCGCCAGCAGCCCAAGCCCAGGGGGCTATGGCTACACCTTC,CASSPSPGGYGYTF
NA,TRBJ1-2,TRBV27,NA,TGTGCCAGCAGTGGTGCGGGTAACTATGGCTACACCTTC,CASSGAGNYGYTF
TRBD1,TRBJ1-5,TRBV2,NA,TGTGCCAGCAACTTACAACAGGGGAGCAATCAGCCCCAGCATTTT,CASNLQQGSNQPQHF